The next 6 T cell receptor beta chains were all read from a single sample in a study of shared clonotypes between healthy human individuals. The method was immunoSEQ multiplex PCR; TCRdb's version includes in-frame clones alone and lacks a portion of them. The sample has 550,000 to 750,000 clones; around 92% are singletons. Naive CD8 cells, CD45RO-negative and positively selected for CCR7, excluded terminally differentiated effector memory CD45RA+ cells. Sample: naive CD8+ T cells sorted from blood. Receptor source: a man aged 30 to 45 in good health.

The rearrangement links TRBV5-6 to TRBJ2-3; possible D gene TRBD2, 6 bases. In germline, CDR1 is SGHDT, CDR2 YYEEEE. This CDR3 comprises 14 residues. V gave up 5 bases and J gave up 2 bases, with 12 bases separating them. In DNA, the CDR3 is TGTGCCAGCAGATGGGGGACTCACACAGATACGCAGTATTTT. It is translated as CASRWGTHTDTQYF.

The V call is TRBV27, the J call TRBJ2-1; 9 bases line up with TRBD2. The length of the CDR3 is 17 residues. CDR1 is MNHEY and CDR2 is SMNVEV in the germline V gene (reference sequence). With V trimmed by 9 bases and J by 2 bases, 14 bases remained unmatched. DNA of the CDR3: TGTGCCAGTCGGGGTAGCGGGGGCCCGGGGACCTACAATGAGCAGTTCTTC. Amino acids: CASRGSGGPGTYNEQFF.

This clone appeared a single time. The CDR3 loop is CASSQDWSPKGDYEQYF. As DNA, the CDR3 is TGCGCCAGCAGCCAAGACTGGTCGCCAAAGGGTGACTACGAGCAGTACTTC. This chain uses TRBV4-3 with TRBJ2-7; no clear D. V was trimmed by 0 bases and J by 3 bases, leaving 18 bases between them. The CDR3 consists of 17 residues. The germline V gene encodes CDR1 LGHNA and CDR2 YSLEER.

J is TRBJ1-1 and V is TRBV7-6; the D gene is possibly TRBD1 (5 bases). CDR3 length: 14 residues. From germline, CDR1 is SGHVS and CDR2 FNYEAQ. V was cut by 5 bases and J by 8 bases, with 18 bases left in between. CDR3 nucleotide sequence: TGTGCCAGCAGCCCACCCCGACCCGGGACGGAAGCTTTCTTT. This codes for CASSPPRPGTEAFF.

J is TRBJ1-1 and V is TRBV27; D perhaps matches TRBD1 (5 bases). Germline-derived CDR1 and CDR2 are MNHEY and SMNVEV (reference sequence). The V and J ends lost 2 bases and 5 bases respectively, with 12 bases between them. The CDR3 totals 14 residues. Written as DNA, the CDR3 is TGTGCCAGCAGTTTAACCGGGGGGTGGACTGAAGCTTTCTTT. Translating it yields CASSLTGGWTEAFF.

This clone was detected only once. The rearrangement joins TRBV29-1 to TRBJ2-7; no reliable D call. Germline V gene data show CDR1 as SQVTM and CDR2 as ANQGSEA. The V end was cut by 4 bases, the J end by 4 bases, with 20 bases between. The CDR3 loop spans 15 amino acids. In DNA form, the CDR3 reads TGCAGCGTTGGTCGGGTAGACCAATCTCCGTACGAGCAGTACTTC. This gives the protein CSVGRVDQSPYEQYF.